This TCR beta chain was captured by sequencing in a study of post-analysis software for immune sequencing data. In the study overall: Secondary progressive, relapsing-remitting and progressive-relapsing multiple sclerosis were among the included disease courses. Findings and limits, study-wide: Patients with multiple sclerosis recorded significantly lower normalized Chao1 diversity than controls, the study found. Samples prepared in the same batch strongly co-clustered by F measure.

This clonotype occurred a few times. What it binds is unknown. Built from TCR beta cDNA, the libraries had unique molecular identifiers in them. A population of about 0.85 to 11 million T cells gave rise to 450,000 to 500,000 cDNA molecules. TCRdb re-called the PCR reads with MiXCR, one entry per CDR3 protein. The profile shows 600,000 to 700,000 distinct CDR3 sequences, around 60% of them singletons. Material: blood. The sequence was obtained from a girl aged 2-9 years with multiple sclerosis.

The CDR3 DNA reads TGTGCCAGCAGCCTCGGACAGGGGGCATTAACCGGGGAGCTGTTTTTT. Its translation: CASSLGQGALTGELFF. V is TRBV13 and J is TRBJ2-2, with TRBD1 matching 11 bases. CDR1 and CDR2 (germline): PRHDT, FYEKMQ (reference sequence). The CDR3 is made up of 16 amino acids. Trimming removed 5 bases from V and 5 bases from J; junction bases left unmatched: 7.